A selection of T cell receptor beta chains follows, all from one sample in a study of blood T cell repertoires in COVID-19. Profiling relied on immunoSEQ multiplex PCR, and the TCRdb table lists in-frame clones only, not all of them. The sample holds roughly 250,000 clones; about 87% are singletons and the top ten take just over 2.5%. Specimen: PBMCs or T cells enriched from blood (not recorded which). These receptors were obtained from a woman in her 30s with acute COVID-19. The CDR3 runs from the conserved cysteine through the conserved F or W. A D gene is named only where the DNA matches it firmly. Clone size is shown for a subset of rows, as once, few, many or a class of expanded clone.

J gene: TRBJ1-1; clone size: NA; D gene: TRBD1; V gene: TRBV6-5; CDR3 protein: CATTKQGPQGRAFF; CDR3 DNA: TGTGCCACCACAAAACAGGGGCCGCAGGGTCGAGCTTTCTTT
J gene: TRBJ1-2; clone size: NA; D gene: NA; V gene: TRBV4-3; CDR3 protein: CASSQDQNRIYGYTF; CDR3 DNA: TGCGCCAGCAGCCAAGATCAGAACCGCATCTATGGCTACACCTTC
J gene: TRBJ2-6; clone size: NA; D gene: NA; V gene: TRBV2; CDR3 protein: CASWGRRTSGANVLTF; CDR3 DNA: TGTGCCAGCTGGGGCCGACGCACCTCTGGGGCCAACGTCCTGACTTTC
J gene: TRBJ2-1; clone size: NA; D gene: TRBD2; V gene: TRBV29-1; CDR3 protein: CSVLGGGANEQFF; CDR3 DNA: TGCAGCGTTCTCGGCGGGGGGGCGAATGAGCAGTTCTTC
J gene: TRBJ1-2; clone size: once; D gene: NA; V gene: TRBV5-6; CDR3 protein: CASSLQGTPHYGYTF; CDR3 DNA: TGTGCCAGCAGCTTACAGGGTACCCCTCACTATGGCTACACCTTC
J gene: TRBJ2-5; clone size: NA; D gene: NA; V gene: TRBV28; CDR3 protein: CASSFPTGPQETQYF; CDR3 DNA: TGTGCCAGCAGTTTCCCGACAGGCCCGCAAGAGACCCAGTACTTC
J gene: TRBJ1-1; clone size: NA; D gene: NA; V gene: TRBV2; CDR3 protein: CASKVQGGFTEAFF; CDR3 DNA: TGTGCCAGCAAGGTACAGGGTGGATTCACTGAAGCTTTCTTT
J gene: TRBJ2-1; clone size: NA; D gene: TRBD2; V gene: TRBV6-5; CDR3 protein: CASRRPGLAGGEQFF; CDR3 DNA: TGTGCCAGCAGACGCCCGGGACTAGCAGGGGGTGAGCAGTTCTTC
J gene: TRBJ2-1; clone size: NA; D gene: TRBD2; V gene: TRBV7-9; CDR3 protein: CASSPKLGLAAGEQFF; CDR3 DNA: TGTGCCAGCAGCCCGAAATTGGGACTAGCGGCCGGGGAGCAGTTCTTC
J gene: TRBJ2-7; clone size: NA; D gene: NA; V gene: TRBV7-9; CDR3 protein: CASSLGQADEQYF; CDR3 DNA: TGTGCCAGCAGCTTAGGGCAGGCCGACGAGCAGTACTTC
J gene: TRBJ1-1; clone size: NA; D gene: NA; V gene: TRBV3-1/TRBV3-2; CDR3 protein: CASSQPNTEAFF; CDR3 DNA: TGTGCCAGCAGCCAACCAAACACTGAAGCTTTCTTT
J gene: TRBJ1-3; clone size: NA; D gene: NA; V gene: TRBV28; CDR3 protein: CASRTGEAPGNTIYF; CDR3 DNA: TGTGCCAGCAGAACCGGTGAGGCCCCTGGAAACACCATATATTTT
J gene: TRBJ1-6; clone size: once; D gene: TRBD1; V gene: TRBV19; CDR3 protein: CASSDRGRIYNSPLHF; CDR3 DNA: TGTGCCAGTAGCGACAGGGGGCGCATCTATAATTCACCCCTCCACTTT
J gene: TRBJ2-2; clone size: NA; D gene: NA; V gene: TRBV2; CDR3 protein: CASRPGHNTGELFF; CDR3 DNA: TGTGCCAGCAGGCCCGGACACAACACCGGGGAGCTGTTTTTT
J gene: TRBJ1-1; clone size: NA; D gene: TRBD1; V gene: TRBV29-1; CDR3 protein: CSVGTETEAFF; CDR3 DNA: TGCAGCGTGGGGACAGAGACTGAAGCTTTCTTT
J gene: TRBJ1-4; clone size: NA; D gene: NA; V gene: TRBV7-9; CDR3 protein: CASSSLRQIEKLFF; CDR3 DNA: TGTGCCAGCAGCTCACTCCGACAGATTGAAAAACTGTTTTTT
J gene: TRBJ1-2; clone size: NA; D gene: TRBD1; V gene: TRBV6-2/TRBV6-3; CDR3 protein: CASSPRGSNYGYTF; CDR3 DNA: TGTGCCAGCAGCCCCAGGGGGTCTAACTATGGCTACACCTTC
J gene: TRBJ2-7; clone size: NA; D gene: TRBD1; V gene: TRBV18; CDR3 protein: CASSQGESYEQYF; CDR3 DNA: TGTGCCAGCTCGCAGGGGGAATCCTACGAGCAGTACTTC
J gene: TRBJ2-2; clone size: few; D gene: NA; V gene: TRBV19; CDR3 protein: CASSIGGAGFGTGELFF; CDR3 DNA: TGTGCCAGTAGTATTGGGGGGGCTGGATTCGGCACCGGGGAGCTGTTTTTT
J gene: TRBJ2-7; clone size: NA; D gene: NA; V gene: TRBV13; CDR3 protein: CASSSRGRLYEQYF; CDR3 DNA: TGTGCCAGCTCCTCCCGTGGGCGTCTTTACGAGCAGTACTTC
J gene: TRBJ2-3; clone size: NA; D gene: TRBD2; V gene: TRBV6-5; CDR3 protein: CASSTSVGDTQYF; CDR3 DNA: TGTGCCAGCAGTACTAGCGTAGGAGATACGCAGTATTTT
J gene: TRBJ2-7; clone size: NA; D gene: NA; V gene: TRBV2; CDR3 protein: CASSEAHREGRVQYF; CDR3 DNA: TGTGCCAGCAGTGAAGCGCACAGGGAAGGGCGAGTGCAGTACTTC
J gene: TRBJ2-7; clone size: once; D gene: TRBD1; V gene: TRBV4-2; CDR3 protein: CASSQGRTGGAPYEQYF; CDR3 DNA: TGTGCCAGCAGCCAAGGCAGGACAGGGGGAGCCCCCTACGAGCAGTACTTC
J gene: TRBJ2-1; clone size: NA; D gene: NA; V gene: TRBV7-9; CDR3 protein: CASSLEWGVYHEQFF; CDR3 DNA: TGTGCCAGCAGCTTAGAATGGGGGGTCTACCATGAGCAGTTCTTC
J gene: TRBJ2-3; clone size: NA; D gene: TRBD2; V gene: TRBV27; CDR3 protein: CASSFLGLAGLADTQYF; CDR3 DNA: TGTGCCAGCAGTTTCTTAGGACTAGCGGGCCTGGCAGATACGCAGTATTTT
J gene: TRBJ2-1; clone size: NA; D gene: TRBD2; V gene: TRBV2; CDR3 protein: CASSVTSGGNNEQFF; CDR3 DNA: TGTGCCAGCAGTGTGACTAGCGGGGGAAACAATGAGCAGTTCTTC
J gene: TRBJ1-2; clone size: NA; D gene: NA; V gene: TRBV6-5; CDR3 protein: CASSYEGTPRYGYTF; CDR3 DNA: TGTGCCAGCAGTTACGAAGGGACACCCCGGTATGGCTACACCTTC
J gene: TRBJ2-4; clone size: once; D gene: TRBD1; V gene: TRBV5-1; CDR3 protein: CASSQGQRRQNIQYF; CDR3 DNA: TGCGCCAGCAGCCAGGGACAGCGGCGTCAGAACATTCAGTACTTC
J gene: TRBJ1-1; clone size: NA; D gene: NA; V gene: TRBV5-4; CDR3 protein: CATQAGITEAFF; CDR3 DNA: TGTGCCACCCAAGCGGGTATCACTGAAGCTTTCTTT
J gene: TRBJ2-1; clone size: NA; D gene: NA; V gene: TRBV4-3; CDR3 protein: CASSQGAESYNEQFF; CDR3 DNA: TGCGCCAGCAGCCAAGGGGCAGAGTCATACAATGAGCAGTTCTTC
J gene: TRBJ2-7; clone size: NA; D gene: TRBD1; V gene: TRBV6-5; CDR3 protein: CASSQDRGSSYEQYF; CDR3 DNA: TGTGCCAGCAGTCAGGACAGGGGGAGCTCCTACGAGCAGTACTTC
J gene: TRBJ1-2; clone size: NA; D gene: NA; V gene: TRBV4-3; CDR3 protein: CASSRGHLQGHGYTF; CDR3 DNA: TGCGCCAGCAGCCGGGGCCACCTCCAGGGCCATGGCTACACCTTC
J gene: TRBJ1-2; clone size: NA; D gene: TRBD1; V gene: TRBV2; CDR3 protein: CASIPKGQGNYGYTF; CDR3 DNA: TGTGCCAGCATCCCGAAGGGACAGGGGAACTATGGCTACACCTTC
J gene: TRBJ2-6; clone size: NA; D gene: NA; V gene: TRBV5-1; CDR3 protein: CASSFAGGSGANVLTF; CDR3 DNA: TGCGCCAGCAGCTTCGCCGGGGGCTCTGGGGCCAACGTCCTGACTTTC
J gene: TRBJ2-1; clone size: NA; D gene: NA; V gene: TRBV12-5; CDR3 protein: CASSSEYNEQFF; CDR3 DNA: TGTGCTTCCTCTTCAGAATACAATGAGCAGTTCTTC
J gene: TRBJ1-1; clone size: NA; D gene: NA; V gene: TRBV19; CDR3 protein: CASSIGQNTEAFF; CDR3 DNA: TGTGCCAGTAGTATCGGTCAGAACACTGAAGCTTTCTTT
J gene: TRBJ2-2; clone size: NA; D gene: TRBD1; V gene: TRBV3-1/TRBV3-2; CDR3 protein: CASSSRTGLVGELFF; CDR3 DNA: TGTGCCAGCAGCTCCCGGACAGGGCTCGTCGGGGAGCTGTTTTTT
J gene: TRBJ1-2; clone size: NA; D gene: TRBD1; V gene: TRBV13; CDR3 protein: CASSPQTGWNYGYTF; CDR3 DNA: TGTGCCAGCAGCCCCCAGACAGGGTGGAACTATGGCTACACCTTC
J gene: TRBJ1-2; clone size: NA; D gene: NA; V gene: TRBV4-1; CDR3 protein: CASSQEGDYGYTF; CDR3 DNA: TGCGCCAGCAGCCAAGAAGGGGACTATGGCTACACCTTC
J gene: TRBJ1-4; clone size: NA; D gene: NA; V gene: TRBV18; CDR3 protein: CASSPGVATNEKLFF; CDR3 DNA: TGTGCCAGCTCACCCGGGGTAGCAACTAATGAAAAACTGTTTTTT
J gene: TRBJ2-3; clone size: NA; D gene: TRBD2; V gene: TRBV9; CDR3 protein: CASSALAGGTDTQYF; CDR3 DNA: TGTGCCAGCAGCGCTCTAGCGGGGGGTACAGATACGCAGTATTTT
J gene: TRBJ1-1; clone size: NA; D gene: TRBD1; V gene: TRBV3-1/TRBV3-2; CDR3 protein: CASSPPGGDRGSTEAFF; CDR3 DNA: TGTGCCAGCAGCCCCCCGGGAGGGGACAGGGGTTCCACTGAAGCTTTCTTT
J gene: TRBJ2-5; clone size: NA; D gene: NA; V gene: TRBV3-1/TRBV3-2; CDR3 protein: CASSQNRASLLTQETQYF; CDR3 DNA: TGTGCCAGCAGCCAAAACAGGGCGTCCTTATTAACTCAAGAGACCCAGTACTTC
J gene: TRBJ2-5; clone size: few; D gene: TRBD1; V gene: TRBV29-1; CDR3 protein: CSASDRAKETQYF; CDR3 DNA: TGCAGCGCCTCGGACAGGGCTAAAGAGACCCAGTACTTC
J gene: TRBJ2-1; clone size: NA; D gene: TRBD2; V gene: TRBV9; CDR3 protein: CASSPSSGGFRGEQFF; CDR3 DNA: TGTGCCAGCAGCCCTTCTAGCGGGGGGTTCCGAGGAGAGCAGTTCTTC
J gene: TRBJ2-5; clone size: NA; D gene: TRBD2; V gene: TRBV12-5; CDR3 protein: CASAKMERGLRTETQYF; CDR3 DNA: TGTGCTAGTGCCAAGATGGAGCGGGGGCTCCGGACGGAGACCCAGTACTTC
J gene: TRBJ2-5; clone size: NA; D gene: NA; V gene: TRBV27; CDR3 protein: CASSPQGRQETQYF; CDR3 DNA: TGTGCCAGCAGTCCGCAGGGGAGACAAGAGACCCAGTACTTC
J gene: TRBJ1-2; clone size: NA; D gene: NA; V gene: TRBV7-9; CDR3 protein: CASSLEGGLIYGYTF; CDR3 DNA: TGTGCCAGCAGCTTAGAGGGGGGGCTGATCTATGGCTACACCTTC